This T cell receptor beta chain was identified in a study of beta chain features in type 1 diabetes. Concerning this clone: Its antigen remains unidentified.

The length of the CDR3 is 15 residues. Trimming took off 0 bases at V and 2 bases at J, with 14 bases between the two ends. Germline V gene lookup returns CDR1 GTSNPN and CDR2 SVGIG (reference sequence). Overall study results and limits: Type 1 diabetes patients showed a moderate but significant shortening of TCRB CDR3s in all four CD4+ subsets.

Sequencing targeted expressed TCRB transcripts, as all isolated RNA had been reverse transcribed. The repertoire was sequenced with immunoSEQ multiplex PCR; TCRdb's copy has only in-frame clones and lacks some. The table shows more than 300,000 clones, with less than 15% occurring only once. The chain links TRBV30 to TRBJ2-7; D might be TRBD1 (6 bases). What was sequenced was naive CD4+ T cells from blood. This TCR was recovered from a woman aged 18-35 years in good health. CDR3 coding DNA: TGTGCCTGGAGTGTAGGAACAGGGTCCCCCTACGAGCAGTACTTC. Protein sequence: CAWSVGTGSPYEQYF.